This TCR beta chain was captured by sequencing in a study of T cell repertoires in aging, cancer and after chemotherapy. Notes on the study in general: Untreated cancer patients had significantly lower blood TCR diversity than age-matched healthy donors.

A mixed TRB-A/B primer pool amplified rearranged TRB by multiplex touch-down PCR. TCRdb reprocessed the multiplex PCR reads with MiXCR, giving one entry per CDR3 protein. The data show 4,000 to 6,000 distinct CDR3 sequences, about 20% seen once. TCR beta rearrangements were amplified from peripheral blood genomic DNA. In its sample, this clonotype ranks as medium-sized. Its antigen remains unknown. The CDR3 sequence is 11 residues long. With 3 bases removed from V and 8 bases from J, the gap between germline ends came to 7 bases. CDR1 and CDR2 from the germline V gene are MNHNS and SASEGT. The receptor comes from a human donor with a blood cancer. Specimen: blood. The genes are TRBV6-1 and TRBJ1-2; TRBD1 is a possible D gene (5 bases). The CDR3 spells CASSEDTGYTF. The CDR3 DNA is TGTGCCAGCAGTGAGGACACCGGCTACACCTTC.